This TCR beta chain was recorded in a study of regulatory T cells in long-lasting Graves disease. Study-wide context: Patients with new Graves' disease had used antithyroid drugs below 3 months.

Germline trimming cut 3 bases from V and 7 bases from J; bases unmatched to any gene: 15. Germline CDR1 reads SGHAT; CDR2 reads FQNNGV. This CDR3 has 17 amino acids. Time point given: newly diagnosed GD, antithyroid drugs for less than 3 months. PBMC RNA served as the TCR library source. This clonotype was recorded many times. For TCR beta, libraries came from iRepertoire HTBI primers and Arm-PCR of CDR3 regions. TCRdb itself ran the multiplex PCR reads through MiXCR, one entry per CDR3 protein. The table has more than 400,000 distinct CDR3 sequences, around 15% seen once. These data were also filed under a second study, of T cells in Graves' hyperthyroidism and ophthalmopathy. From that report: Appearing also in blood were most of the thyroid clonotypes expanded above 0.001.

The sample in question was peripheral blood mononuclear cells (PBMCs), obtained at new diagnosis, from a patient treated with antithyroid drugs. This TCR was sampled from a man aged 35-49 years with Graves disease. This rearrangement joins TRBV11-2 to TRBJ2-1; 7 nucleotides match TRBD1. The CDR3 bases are TGTGCCAGCAGCTTCCCACCGCCTAAGACAGGGATGAATGAGCAGTTCTTC. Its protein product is CASSFPPPKTGMNEQFF. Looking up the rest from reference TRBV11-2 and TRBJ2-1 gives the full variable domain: EAGVAQSPRYKIIEKRQSVAFWCNPISGHATLYWYQQILGQGPKLLIQFQNNGVVDDSQLPKDRFSAERLKGVDSTLKIQPAKLEDSAVYLCASSFPPPKTGMNEQFFGPGTRLTVL.